This T cell receptor (beta chain) came from a study of regulatory T cells. Study findings and constraints: In CD3G-deficient patients, conventional CD4+ T cells were enriched for hydrophobic CDR3 residues at positions 6 and 7.

Patients aged 2 to 39 years had fewer naive T cells. The primer mix had 52 TRBV and 13 TRBJ primers. Sequencing used immunoSEQ multiplex PCR; TCRdb keeps in-frame clones, though not all of them. Of 30,000 to 40,000 clones detected, over 75% appear once; the ten largest clones hold 2.4%. From germline, CDR1 is ENHRY and CDR2 SYGVKD. The germline V and J ends were trimmed by 10 bases and 0 bases, with 13 bases remaining between them. The length of the CDR3 is 13 residues. This clone has a single count. What it binds is unknown. This sequence joins TRBV10-3 and TRBJ2-7; weak D call: TRBD1 (6 bases). The sample consisted of conventional CD4+ T cells sorted from blood. This TCR came from a young adult with CD3G deficiency. In DNA form, the CDR3 reads TGTGCCACTTCCAGGGGACACTCCTACGAGCAGTACTTC. Translating gives CATSRGHSYEQYF.